Listed below are T cell receptor beta chains from one sample, sequenced in a study of T cell responses to AZD1222 COVID-19 vaccine. The repertoire was sequenced with immunoSEQ multiplex PCR; TCRdb's copy has only in-frame clones and lacks some. The sample yields 150,000 or so clones, about 91% seen once. Specimen: peripheral blood, collected on day 0 of AZD1222 vaccination. Receptor source: an adult in good health. Both conserved end residues are part of each CDR3. A D gene is named only where the DNA matches it firmly. Size values are once, few and many counts, or a class for expanded clones, and some rows have none.

clone_size: NA
v_call: TRBV3-1/TRBV3-2
d_call: TRBD1
cdr3_length: 14
j_call: TRBJ1-6
cdr3_nt: TGTGCCAGCAGCTTGACAGGGCGAGGATCACCCCTCCACTTT
cdr3_aa: CASSLTGRGSPLHF

clone_size: NA
v_call: TRBV19
d_call: TRBD1
cdr3_length: 13
j_call: TRBJ1-2
cdr3_nt: TGTGCCACCCGGGACAGCCCCTTCTATGGCTACACCTTC
cdr3_aa: CATRDSPFYGYTF

clone_size: NA
v_call: TRBV7-2
d_call: NA
cdr3_length: 13
j_call: TRBJ1-1
cdr3_nt: TGTGCCAGCAGCTTAGGCAGGGTCACTGAAGCTTTCTTT
cdr3_aa: CASSLGRVTEAFF

clone_size: NA
v_call: TRBV3-1/TRBV3-2
d_call: NA
cdr3_length: 16
j_call: TRBJ1-6
cdr3_nt: TGTGCCAGCAGCCCTTACGACCACGGGGAGATTTCACCCCTCCACTTT
cdr3_aa: CASSPYDHGEISPLHF

clone_size: NA
v_call: TRBV11-3
d_call: NA
cdr3_length: 16
j_call: TRBJ2-5
cdr3_nt: TGTGCCAGCAGCTTAGGAGACAGGGACTCGGGAGAGACCCAGTACTTC
cdr3_aa: CASSLGDRDSGETQYF

clone_size: NA
v_call: TRBV12-1
d_call: NA
cdr3_length: 16
j_call: TRBJ1-1
cdr3_nt: TGTGCCAGCAGCTTTTTTTGGTCTTGGTCCACCCTTGAAGCTTTCTTT
cdr3_aa: CASSFFWSWSTLEAFF

clone_size: NA
v_call: TRBV10-3
d_call: NA
cdr3_length: 14
j_call: TRBJ2-5
cdr3_nt: TGTGCCATCAGTGACAGGACAGAGCAAGAGACCCAGTACTTC
cdr3_aa: CAISDRTEQETQYF

clone_size: NA
v_call: TRBV6-1
d_call: NA
cdr3_length: 17
j_call: TRBJ1-2
cdr3_nt: TGTGCCAGCAGTGAACTGGGGAGGCTCCGGGGTAACTATGGCTACACCTTC
cdr3_aa: CASSELGRLRGNYGYTF

clone_size: NA
v_call: TRBV2
d_call: TRBD2
cdr3_length: 18
j_call: TRBJ2-1
cdr3_nt: TGTGCCAGCAGGAGGGAGGAGCCTAGCGGGGCTTATGACAATGAGCAGTTCTTC
cdr3_aa: CASRREEPSGAYDNEQFF

clone_size: once
v_call: TRBV6-5
d_call: NA
cdr3_length: 11
j_call: TRBJ2-3
cdr3_nt: TGTGCCAGCCCGAGCACAGATACGCAGTATTTT
cdr3_aa: CASPSTDTQYF

clone_size: NA
v_call: TRBV6-5
d_call: NA
cdr3_length: 11
j_call: TRBJ2-5
cdr3_nt: TGTGCCAGCACCCGACGGGAGACCCAGTACTTC
cdr3_aa: CASTRRETQYF

clone_size: NA
v_call: TRBV11-2
d_call: TRBD1
cdr3_length: 14
j_call: TRBJ2-5
cdr3_nt: TGTGCCAGCAGCTTAAACAGGGGCTATGAGACCCAGTACTTC
cdr3_aa: CASSLNRGYETQYF

clone_size: NA
v_call: TRBV11-2
d_call: NA
cdr3_length: 13
j_call: TRBJ1-1
cdr3_nt: TGTGCCAGCAGCTTAAATAGAGGGACTGAAGCTTTCTTT
cdr3_aa: CASSLNRGTEAFF

clone_size: NA
v_call: TRBV18
d_call: TRBD1
cdr3_length: 15
j_call: TRBJ2-3
cdr3_nt: TGTGCCAGCTTCACCCCTACAGGGGGCACAGATACGCAGTATTTT
cdr3_aa: CASFTPTGGTDTQYF

clone_size: NA
v_call: TRBV9
d_call: TRBD2
cdr3_length: 16
j_call: TRBJ2-2
cdr3_nt: TGTGCCAGCAGCGTGTTTAGCGGGGTGAGCACCGGGGAGCTGTTTTTT
cdr3_aa: CASSVFSGVSTGELFF

clone_size: NA
v_call: TRBV4-1
d_call: NA
cdr3_length: 18
j_call: TRBJ1-5
cdr3_nt: TGCGCCAGCAGCCAATGGGCAGACAGGATCTATAGCAATCAGCCCCAGCATTTT
cdr3_aa: CASSQWADRIYSNQPQHF

clone_size: NA
v_call: TRBV6-2/TRBV6-3
d_call: NA
cdr3_length: 16
j_call: TRBJ1-1
cdr3_nt: TGTGCCAGCAGTTACGATTTGTCAGGAATGAACACTGAAGCTTTCTTT
cdr3_aa: CASSYDLSGMNTEAFF

clone_size: NA
v_call: TRBV19
d_call: NA
cdr3_length: 16
j_call: TRBJ2-2
cdr3_nt: TGTGCCAGTAGTGTCGGAGGCCTACTGTTACCCGGGGAGCTGTTTTTT
cdr3_aa: CASSVGGLLLPGELFF

clone_size: NA
v_call: TRBV6-2/TRBV6-3
d_call: NA
cdr3_length: 18
j_call: TRBJ1-5
cdr3_nt: TGTGCCAGCAGTTACTTCCCCACCGGGGCAGGGGGCAATCAGCCCCAGCATTTT
cdr3_aa: CASSYFPTGAGGNQPQHF

clone_size: NA
v_call: TRBV10-3
d_call: NA
cdr3_length: 14
j_call: TRBJ2-5
cdr3_nt: TGTGCCATCAGCGACCTTGGACAGCAAGAGACCCAGTACTTC
cdr3_aa: CAISDLGQQETQYF

clone_size: NA
v_call: TRBV20-1
d_call: NA
cdr3_length: 10
j_call: TRBJ1-2
cdr3_nt: TGCAGTGCTCAGGACTATGGCTACACCTTC
cdr3_aa: CSAQDYGYTF

clone_size: NA
v_call: TRBV1
d_call: NA
cdr3_length: 12
j_call: TRBJ1-1
cdr3_nt: TGCACCAGCAGCCAAGATCTCTGTGAAGCTTTCTTT
cdr3_aa: CTSSQDLCEAFF

clone_size: NA
v_call: TRBV9
d_call: TRBD1
cdr3_length: 15
j_call: TRBJ1-5
cdr3_nt: TGTGCCAGCAGCCTCACGGGACAGGGAGGTCAGCCCCAGCATTTT
cdr3_aa: CASSLTGQGGQPQHF

clone_size: NA
v_call: TRBV30
d_call: TRBD2
cdr3_length: 19
j_call: TRBJ2-5
cdr3_nt: TGTGCCTGGAGTCCACCGGGACTAGCGGGGAGACTAACTTGGGAGACCCAGTACTTC
cdr3_aa: CAWSPPGLAGRLTWETQYF

clone_size: few
v_call: TRBV4-3
d_call: NA
cdr3_length: 15
j_call: TRBJ1-6
cdr3_nt: TGCGCCAGCACCAAAAGGGTACAGGCTTACCGACCCCTCCACTTT
cdr3_aa: CASTKRVQAYRPLHF

clone_size: once
v_call: TRBV19
d_call: TRBD1
cdr3_length: 15
j_call: TRBJ2-5
cdr3_nt: TGTGCCAGTAGTACGCAGGGGGCGAAACAAGAGACCCAGTACTTC
cdr3_aa: CASSTQGAKQETQYF

clone_size: NA
v_call: TRBV12-3/TRBV12-4
d_call: NA
cdr3_length: 12
j_call: TRBJ1-5
cdr3_nt: TGTGCCAGCAGTCGAGGCAATCAGCCCCAGCATTTT
cdr3_aa: CASSRGNQPQHF

clone_size: NA
v_call: TRBV9
d_call: TRBD1
cdr3_length: 17
j_call: TRBJ1-1
cdr3_nt: TGTGCCAGCAGCGGAAGTCCGGGACAGCTCATGAACACTGAAGCTTTCTTT
cdr3_aa: CASSGSPGQLMNTEAFF

clone_size: NA
v_call: TRBV30
d_call: NA
cdr3_length: 14
j_call: TRBJ2-7
cdr3_nt: TGTGCCTGGAGTGTCACCAACCCGGGGGTCGAGCAGTACTTC
cdr3_aa: CAWSVTNPGVEQYF

clone_size: NA
v_call: TRBV14
d_call: TRBD1
cdr3_length: 13
j_call: TRBJ2-3
cdr3_nt: TGTGCCAGCAGTTACAGGGGCGCAGATACGCAGTATTTT
cdr3_aa: CASSYRGADTQYF

clone_size: NA
v_call: TRBV24-1
d_call: NA
cdr3_length: 19
j_call: TRBJ2-6
cdr3_nt: TGTGCCACCAGTGATTTGCCCAGGCGTGGAGGCTCTGGGGCCAACGTCCTGACTTTC
cdr3_aa: CATSDLPRRGGSGANVLTF

clone_size: once
v_call: TRBV5-1
d_call: TRBD1
cdr3_length: 18
j_call: TRBJ1-1
cdr3_nt: TGCGCCAGCAGCTTAAATTCACAGGGGGGCGTTGGCGGCACTGAAGCTTTCTTT
cdr3_aa: CASSLNSQGGVGGTEAFF

clone_size: once
v_call: TRBV13
d_call: NA
cdr3_length: 15
j_call: TRBJ1-4
cdr3_nt: TGTGCCAGCAGCTTCGGATCAAACTCCAAAGAAAAACTGTTTTTT
cdr3_aa: CASSFGSNSKEKLFF

clone_size: NA
v_call: TRBV24-1
d_call: NA
cdr3_length: 13
j_call: TRBJ1-5
cdr3_nt: TGTGCCACCAGTGAAAGGGGGAATCAGCCCCAGCATTTT
cdr3_aa: CATSERGNQPQHF

clone_size: NA
v_call: TRBV5-4
d_call: NA
cdr3_length: 14
j_call: TRBJ2-1
cdr3_nt: TGTGCCAGCAGCTTGGTTGTAGCGCACAATGAGCAGTTCTTC
cdr3_aa: CASSLVVAHNEQFF

clone_size: NA
v_call: TRBV4-2
d_call: TRBD1
cdr3_length: 14
j_call: TRBJ2-2
cdr3_nt: TGTGCCAGCCGACAGGGGTCGAACACCGGGGAGCTGTTTTTT
cdr3_aa: CASRQGSNTGELFF

clone_size: NA
v_call: TRBV2
d_call: TRBD1
cdr3_length: 13
j_call: TRBJ2-7
cdr3_nt: TGTGCCACCTGGGACAGGGGGGCCTACGAGCAGTACTTC
cdr3_aa: CATWDRGAYEQYF

clone_size: NA
v_call: TRBV6-1
d_call: NA
cdr3_length: 18
j_call: TRBJ1-6
cdr3_nt: TGTGCCAGCAGTGAGGCCTGGGGGGGAGGATCCTATAATTCACCCCTCCACTTT
cdr3_aa: CASSEAWGGGSYNSPLHF

clone_size: NA
v_call: TRBV28
d_call: TRBD1
cdr3_length: 14
j_call: TRBJ1-6
cdr3_nt: TGTGCCAGCAGTTTCGGGACAGGGCGTTCACCCCTCCACTTT
cdr3_aa: CASSFGTGRSPLHF

clone_size: NA
v_call: TRBV7-2
d_call: NA
cdr3_length: 13
j_call: TRBJ1-2
cdr3_nt: TGTGCCAGCAGCTTGCGACAGGTTAGGGGCTACACCTTC
cdr3_aa: CASSLRQVRGYTF

clone_size: NA
v_call: TRBV7-6
d_call: TRBD2
cdr3_length: 16
j_call: TRBJ2-3
cdr3_nt: TGTGCCAGCAGCTCAGCGGCCCGGGGGGGAACAGATACGCAGTATTTT
cdr3_aa: CASSSAARGGTDTQYF

clone_size: NA
v_call: TRBV7-2
d_call: NA
cdr3_length: 14
j_call: TRBJ1-2
cdr3_nt: TGTGCCAGCAGCTTAGCGGGACCCCAGGATCTAGCGCCGTTC
cdr3_aa: CASSLAGPQDLAPF